This T cell receptor beta chain is drawn from a study of human T cells and chemical hapten exposure. Turning to the study itself: The patch tests put 0.01% DPC on the skin of the upper back and were read 6 days later. The study, taken as a whole, reports: Significantly more large CDR3 similarity clusters arose among expanded TCRs than among controls.

MiXCR, applied by TCRdb to the RACE reads, yields one record per CDR3 protein. The sample has tens of thousands of distinct CDR3 sequences; nearly 10% are singletons. This clonotype was counted many times. Its target is not known. Germline values: CDR1 KGHSH, CDR2 LQKENI. Trimming shortened V by 2 bases and J by 1 base, and 5 bases separated the two germline ends. This CDR3 is 13 amino acids long. Time point specified: pre-sensitization, week 0. Described treatment: therapeutic diphenylcyclopropenone sensitization with weekly scalp DPC. The sample in question was whole blood, obtained in connection with sensitization to the hapten diphenylcyclopropenone (DPC). This TCR came from a woman aged 35 to 49 with alopecia areata. Some clones in this sample may be carry-over from other donors' samples. The chain couples TRBV18 to TRBJ2-5; D unresolved. The CDR3 sequence: CASSPNAQETQYF. The CDR3 bases are TGTGCCAGCTCACCAAACGCCCAAGAGACCCAGTACTTC.